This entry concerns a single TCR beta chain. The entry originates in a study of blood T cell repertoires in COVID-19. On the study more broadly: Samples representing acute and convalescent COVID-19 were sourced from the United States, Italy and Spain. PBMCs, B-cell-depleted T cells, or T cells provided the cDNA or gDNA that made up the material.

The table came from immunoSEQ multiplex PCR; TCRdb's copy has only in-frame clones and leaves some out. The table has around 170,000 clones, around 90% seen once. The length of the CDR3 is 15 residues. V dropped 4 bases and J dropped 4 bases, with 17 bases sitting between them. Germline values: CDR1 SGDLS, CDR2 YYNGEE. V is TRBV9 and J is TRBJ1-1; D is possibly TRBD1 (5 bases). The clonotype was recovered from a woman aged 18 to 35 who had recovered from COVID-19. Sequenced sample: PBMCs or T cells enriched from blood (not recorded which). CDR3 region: CASSPGGGVGTEAFF. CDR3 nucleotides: TGTGCCAGCAGCCCGGGGGGAGGGGTAGGCACTGAAGCTTTCTTT.